A selection of T cell receptor beta chains follows, all from one sample in a study of OX40 agonist ivuxolimab in advanced cancers. Here immunoSEQ multiplex PCR was the method, and the copy in TCRdb shows in-frame clones only, minus some. The sample shows under 90,000 clones, roughly 91% of them seen only once. Source: CD4+ or CD8+ T cells sorted from blood, taken in a trial of the OX40 agonist ivuxolimab. The origin of the receptors is an adult with an advanced solid tumor such as melanoma, head and neck, liver or kidney cancer. The CDR3 runs from the conserved cysteine through the conserved F or W. The size entry is marked missing in some rows and otherwise reads once, few, many or a size class.

v_call: TRBV14; clone_size: -; cdr3_aa: CASSPGTGPYEQYF
v_call: TRBV11-2; clone_size: -; cdr3_aa: CASSLGGMNTEAFF
v_call: TRBV11-3; clone_size: -; cdr3_aa: CASSKTESYEQYF
v_call: TRBV6-5; clone_size: -; cdr3_aa: CASSFDRGIDWEELFF
v_call: TRBV5-4; clone_size: -; cdr3_aa: CASSFNLNRHEQYF
v_call: TRBV5-1; clone_size: -; cdr3_aa: CASSPDVLGRAVYGYTF
v_call: TRBV9; clone_size: -; cdr3_aa: CASSAGQGSDEQYF
v_call: TRBV9; clone_size: -; cdr3_aa: CASSGDRGNTGELFF
v_call: TRBV9; clone_size: -; cdr3_aa: CASSARQGGEQYF
v_call: TRBV6-5; clone_size: -; cdr3_aa: CASSHREAVGEKLFF
v_call: TRBV28; clone_size: -; cdr3_aa: CASSLRLSSYEQYF
v_call: TRBV4-3; clone_size: -; cdr3_aa: CASSQDRVVWETQYF
v_call: TRBV7-9; clone_size: -; cdr3_aa: CASSLAGAGYEQYF
v_call: TRBV11-2; clone_size: -; cdr3_aa: CASSPGTGANVLTF
v_call: TRBV10-2; clone_size: -; cdr3_aa: CASSSGAYNEQFF
v_call: TRBV4-3; clone_size: -; cdr3_aa: CASSQDWTFTDTQYF
v_call: TRBV4-3; clone_size: -; cdr3_aa: CASSDRGQGYGYTF
v_call: TRBV19; clone_size: -; cdr3_aa: CATAGVAGHSSYNEQFF
v_call: TRBV4-1; clone_size: -; cdr3_aa: CASSEGPSYTF
v_call: TRBV5-5; clone_size: -; cdr3_aa: CASSLWSSGNTIYF
v_call: TRBV6-5; clone_size: -; cdr3_aa: CASSYSAGTEAFF
v_call: TRBV6-1; clone_size: -; cdr3_aa: CASSERSVAGYQETQYF
v_call: TRBV5-1; clone_size: -; cdr3_aa: CASSLPGAGTTNYGYTF
v_call: TRBV11-2; clone_size: few; cdr3_aa: CASSLPGMYGYTF
v_call: TRBV7-9; clone_size: -; cdr3_aa: CASSPDRLNTEAFF
v_call: TRBV9; clone_size: -; cdr3_aa: CASSVGGHLGDTQYF